Below, 8 T cell receptor beta chains from the same sample are listed, as sequenced in a study of cytomegalovirus exposure and HLA in healthy donors. Use of 60 Vbeta and 13 Jbeta primers characterized the PCR. This table comes from immunoSEQ multiplex PCR, and its TCRdb copy is limited to in-frame clones, with some not included. The table lists about 110,000 clones, around 75% of them singletons, with 1.3% in the top ten. Source material: PBMCs. These receptors originate from a man aged 40-55 years in good health and CMV-seronegative.

The rearrangement uses TRBV18 and TRBJ2-5; TRBD2 matches 8 bases. CDR1 is KGHSH, CDR2 LQKENI, per germline. CDR3 size: 16 residues. V lost 3 bases to trimming and J lost 1 base; unmatched junction nucleotides: 7. The CDR3 region has the DNA TGTGCCAGCTCACCTCGGCGGGGGGACTTCCAAGAGACCCAGTACTTC. Protein product: CASSPRRGDFQETQYF. The whole variable domain, filled in from reference TRBV18 and TRBJ2-5, reads NAGVMQNPRHLVRRRGQEARLRCSPMKGHSHVYWYRQLPEEGLKFMVYLQKENIIDESGMPKERFSAEFPKEGPSILRIQQVVRGDSAAYFCASSPRRGDFQETQYFGPGTRLLVL.

The V gene is TRBV10-3, the J gene TRBJ1-5; a possible D gene is TRBD1 (5 bases). The CDR3 loop spans 13 amino acids. V lost 8 bases to trimming and J lost 9 bases, with 17 bases between them. Germline CDR1 reads ENHRY; CDR2 reads SYGVKD. CDR3 nucleotide sequence: TGTGCCATCTGGGGGGGACCCTCACGGCCCCAGCATTTT. Residues: CAIWGGPSRPQHF.

This clone showed up just a few times. This chain connects TRBV6-5 to TRBJ2-1; tentative D call: TRBD2 (6 bases). Germline V gene data show CDR1 as MNHEY and CDR2 as SVGAGI. The CDR3 consists of 12 residues. V was shortened by 2 bases and J by 7 bases, with 6 bases between the two germline ends. The CDR3 protein is CASSYGGNEQFF. CDR3 nucleotide sequence: TGTGCCAGCAGTTACGGGGGGAATGAGCAGTTCTTC.

The genes are TRBV28 and TRBJ1-1, with TRBD1 matching 9 bases. From germline, CDR1 is MDHEN and CDR2 SYDVKM. V dropped 6 bases and J dropped 2; count of bases not matched to a gene: 7. The CDR3 covers 15 residues. Here the CDR3 reads CASRGGDRVNTEAFF. DNA of the CDR3: TGTGCCAGCAGGGGGGGGGACAGGGTAAACACTGAAGCTTTCTTT. Together with reference TRBV28 and TRBJ1-1, the CDR3 gives the full variable domain: DVKVTQSSRYLVKRTGEKVFLECVQDMDHENMFWYRQDPGLGLRLIYFSYDVKMKEKGDIPEGYSVSREKKERFSLILESASTNQTSMYLCASRGGDRVNTEAFFGQGTRLTVV.

This clone was observed a handful of times. This chain uses TRBV20-1 with TRBJ2-1, with D perhaps TRBD1 (5 bases). The CDR3 is 10 amino acids. Trimming left V 7 bases short and J 6 bases short, with 7 bases between. The germline CDR1 and CDR2 sequences are DFQATT and SNEGSKA (reference sequence). The CDR3 nucleotides are TGCAGTGTGCAGGGCAATGAGCAGTTCTTC. Protein sequence: CSVQGNEQFF.

V usage is TRBV12-5 and J usage is TRBJ2-7; TRBD2 matches 9 bases. J gave up 1 base and V 4 bases, and 2 bases lay outside the gene matches. CDR3 length equals 14 residues. The germline CDR1 and CDR2 sequences are LGHNT and FRNRAP. Here the CDR3 reads CASGSTSGSYEQYF. The CDR3 bases are TGTGCTAGTGGTTCGACTAGCGGATCCTACGAGCAGTACTTC.

The rearrangement joins TRBV19 to TRBJ1-2; D remains unclear. Looked up from germline, CDR1 is LNHDA and CDR2 is SQIVND (reference sequence). The CDR3 runs to 14 residues. Between the trimmed V and J ends, which lost 3 bases and 2 bases, there was a span of 10 bases. DNA of the CDR3: TGTGCCAGTAGTATTCCGGGAGGGAACTATGGCTACACCTTC. Protein product: CASSIPGGNYGYTF.

The chain couples TRBV27 to TRBJ2-3, with D possibly matching TRBD2 (5 bases). The CDR3 totals 16 residues. V lost 4 bases to trimming and J lost 3 bases, with 17 bases between them. Germline V gives CDR1 MNHEY, CDR2 SMNVEV (reference sequence). The CDR3 here is CASSSRRGVRTDTQYF. CDR3 nucleotide sequence: TGTGCCAGCAGTTCCCGCCGGGGAGTTAGGACAGATACGCAGTATTTT.